Each of the 27 T cell receptor beta chains below was sequenced from the same sample in a study of T-cell memory formation after mild COVID-19. TCRdb itself ran the 5' RACE reads through MiXCR, one entry per CDR3 protein. The data show around 200,000 distinct CDR3 sequences, 20% to 25% seen once. Material: PBMCs or a T cell subset sorted from them (not recorded which). The receptor source for this set is an adult woman who had mild COVID-19 (a few samples of this study predate the infection). Cell type and time point are not known.

CDR3 coding DNA: TGTGCCAGCAGCTGGGGACAGAGCAATCAGCCCCAGCATTTT. It specifies CASSWGQSNQPQHF. This chain connects TRBV7-9 to TRBJ1-5, with 7 bases fitting TRBD1. This CDR3 region has 14 residues. Trimming took 4 bases from V and 1 from J; bases not matched to a gene: 1. CDR1 is SEHNR, CDR2 FQNEAQ, per germline (reference sequence).

This clonotype was picked up a small number of times. The V call is TRBV6-1, the J call TRBJ2-7, with unresolved D. Germline V gene data show CDR1 as MNHNS and CDR2 as SASEGT. CDR3 length: 12 residues. V dropped 6 bases and J dropped 6 bases, with 12 bases sitting between them. The CDR3 DNA reads TGTGCCAGCAGGTCCCCTCCCCCCGAGCAGTACTTC. Amino acid sequence: CASRSPPPEQYF.

The genes are TRBV11-2 and TRBJ2-5; D is ambiguous. Trimming took 0 bases from V and 4 from J, leaving 12 bases between them. The germline V gene encodes CDR1 SGHAT and CDR2 FQNNGV. The CDR3 sequence is 15 residues long. This chain's CDR3 is CASSLDITLRETQYF. The CDR3 DNA is TGTGCCAGCAGCTTAGATATCACTCTCCGAGAGACCCAGTACTTC.

The chain is built from TRBV9 and TRBJ2-1; the D call may be TRBD1 or TRBD2 (5 bases each). The CDR3 is made up of 14 amino acids. Germline lookup yields CDR1 SGDLS and CDR2 YYNGEE. Between the trimmed V and J ends, which lost 1 base and 8 bases, there was a span of 13 bases. The CDR3 sequence is CASSVQGDHDEQFF. DNA for the CDR3: TGTGCCAGCAGCGTACAGGGAGACCACGATGAGCAGTTCTTC.

The rearrangement uses TRBV30 and TRBJ1-1; no clear D. The CDR3 length is 13 residues. Trimming took off 0 bases at V and 0 bases at J, with 5 bases between the two ends. Germline assignment: CDR1 GTSNPN and CDR2 SVGIG (reference sequence). CDR3: CAWSVTMNTEAFF. CDR3 sequence (DNA): TGTGCCTGGAGTGTAACCATGAACACTGAAGCTTTCTTT.

V usage is TRBV11-2 and J usage is TRBJ1-3; maybe TRBD1 (5 bases). This CDR3 region has 13 residues. Germline V gene sequence: CDR1 SGHAT, CDR2 FQNNGV. Trimming cost V 2 bases and J 13 bases, with 15 bases left between them. The CDR3 DNA reads as TGTGCCAGCAGCTTACCCCCCGGGGGGGAAATATATTTT. Residues: CASSLPPGGEIYF.

The chain has TRBV19 and TRBJ2-1; tentative D call: TRBD2 (6 bases). CDR1 and CDR2 from the germline V gene are LNHDA and SQIVND (reference sequence). Trimming removed 2 bases from V and 4 bases from J, with 12 bases in between. The CDR3 loop spans 15 amino acids. CDR3 amino acids: CASSIIPSAYNEQFF. The CDR3 nucleotides are TGTGCCAGTAGTATAATACCTAGCGCTTACAATGAGCAGTTCTTC.

The chain is built from TRBV6-4 and TRBJ1-2, with D possibly TRBD1 on 6 matching bases. Germline loops: CDR1 MRHNA, CDR2 SNTAGT. V was clipped by 3 bases and J by 4 bases, with 9 bases between them. The CDR3 has 13 amino acids. CDR3 in DNA: TGTGCCAGCAGTGATGGGACAACCTATGGCTACACCTTC. Translated: CASSDGTTYGYTF.

The chain is built from TRBV6-5 and TRBJ2-1; TRBD1 agrees at 10 bases. The germline V gene has CDR1 MNHEY and CDR2 SVGAGI. The CDR3 length is 16 residues. With 6 bases clipped from V and 7 bases from J, the junction kept 12 bases outside the gene matches. The CDR3, as DNA: TGTGCCAGCAGAGGCTCGGTTGGGACAGGGGATAATGAGCAGTTCTTC. This sequence encodes CASRGSVGTGDNEQFF.

In this sample, this clonotype turned up a few times. The gene calls are TRBV28 and TRBJ2-5; possibly TRBD2 for D (6 bases). The CDR3 contains 14 residues. Trimming stripped 1 base from V and 4 bases from J, with 10 bases between. Looked up from germline, CDR1 is MDHEN and CDR2 is SYDVKM. The CDR3 DNA sequence: TGTGCCAGCAGTTTATCCCTCGGGGGAGAGACCCAGTACTTC. Protein product: CASSLSLGGETQYF.

The V gene is TRBV4-1, the J gene TRBJ2-7; no definite D call. The CDR3 sequence is 16 residues long. Germline V gene sequence: CDR1 MGHRA, CDR2 YSYEKL. V lost 4 bases, J lost 2 bases, and 18 bases lay in between. This CDR3 reads CASSPASAIGTYEQYF. The CDR3 DNA sequence: TGCGCCAGCAGCCCAGCCAGTGCCATTGGGACCTACGAGCAGTACTTC.

The chain uses TRBV7-9 and TRBJ2-1; D may be TRBD2 (6 bases). CDR3 size: 15 residues. Germline assignment: CDR1 SEHNR and CDR2 FQNEAQ (reference sequence). V lost 4 bases and J 5 bases, leaving 15 bases between the germline ends. CDR3 region: CASSYRDSAHNEQFF. The DNA for the CDR3 is TGTGCCAGCAGCTACCGGGACTCCGCCCACAATGAGCAGTTCTTC.

This clonotype was counted a few times. The chain links TRBV29-1 to TRBJ2-5; 7 bases line up with TRBD2. CDR1 is SQVTM, CDR2 ANQGSEA, per germline. The junction had 9 bases not matched to a gene; V was cut back by 6 bases and J by 2 bases. CDR3 length: 14 amino acids. This CDR3 is CSVWLAARQETQYF. In DNA form, the CDR3 reads TGCAGCGTATGGCTAGCGGCCAGACAAGAGACCCAGTACTTC.

The rearrangement uses TRBV3-1 and TRBJ2-7; 11 bases are a match to TRBD2. In germline, CDR1 is LGHDT, CDR2 YNNKEL (reference sequence). The CDR3 sequence is 16 residues long. After removal of 7 bases from V and 1 base from J, the junction contained 9 bases not matched to a gene. CDR3 nucleotides: TGTGCCAGCACTCCGGGACTAGCGGCAGATTCCTACGAGCAGTACTTC. This sequence encodes CASTPGLAADSYEQYF.

The chain uses TRBV6-5 and TRBJ2-3; possibly TRBD2 for D (6 bases). The CDR3 extends over 18 amino acids. V dropped 0 bases and J dropped 0 bases, with 16 bases sitting between them. In germline, CDR1 is MNHEY, CDR2 SVGAGI. As DNA, the CDR3 is TGTGCCAGCAGTTACTCGCCTCCCCCCGGGACTAGCACAGATACGCAGTATTTT. Translating it yields CASSYSPPPGTSTDTQYF.

The rearrangement uses TRBV12-3 or TRBV12-4 and TRBJ2-1; 9 bases agree with TRBD2. V trimming: 7 bases; J trimming: 4 bases; junction bases outside the gene matches: 8. CDR3 size: 15 residues. CDR3 in amino acids: CASTMGREGYNEQFF. The CDR3 DNA reads as TGTGCCAGCACCATGGGGCGGGAGGGTTACAATGAGCAGTTCTTC.

The table lists this clonotype with many counts. The J gene is TRBJ1-2, the V gene TRBV3-1, with 9 bases aligning to TRBD1. V dropped 1 base and J dropped 6; count of bases not matched to a gene: 9. Germline V gives CDR1 LGHDT, CDR2 YNNKEL (reference sequence). The CDR3 runs 16 residues. The DNA of the CDR3 is TGTGCCAGCAGCCAAGTTACAGGGGGCGCATCGGATGGCTACACCTTC. Its protein is CASSQVTGGASDGYTF.

This clonotype has a single count. The chain employs TRBV20-1 and TRBJ1-1; possibly TRBD1 for D (6 bases). CDR1 and CDR2 from the germline V gene are DFQATT and SNEGSKA (reference sequence). The CDR3 sequence is 13 residues long. V was clipped by 3 bases and J by 2 bases, with 10 bases between them. The CDR3 DNA reads as TGCAGTGCTAGGAACAGGGTAAACACTGAAGCTTTCTTT. Translating it yields CSARNRVNTEAFF.

This clonotype was observed a handful of times. The genes are TRBV2 and TRBJ2-7; 7 bases fit TRBD1. The CDR3 length is 15 residues. Trimming at V came to 10 bases and at J to 5 bases, leaving 17 bases not matched to a gene. Germline values: CDR1 SNHLY, CDR2 FYNNEI. The CDR3 DNA sequence: TGTGCCACCCAGCTCCTTGGACAGGTGTACGACGAGCAGTACTTC. This translates into CATQLLGQVYDEQYF.

This clonotype was picked up a small number of times. The rearrangement uses TRBV24-1 and TRBJ2-3; D unclear. Germline lookup yields CDR1 KGHDR and CDR2 SFDVKD. V was pared by 7 bases and J by 3 bases, with 4 bases between. The CDR3 runs 11 residues. CDR3 loop: CATRGTDTQYF. CDR3 sequence (DNA): TGTGCCACCAGAGGAACAGATACGCAGTATTTT.

CDR3 sequence: CASSPPTGLEEKLFF. CDR3 bases: TGTGCCAGCAGCCCTCCGACAGGGTTGGAAGAAAAACTGTTTTTT. V gene TRBV7-9 combines with J gene TRBJ1-4, with 7 bases lining up with TRBD1. Germline V gives CDR1 SEHNR, CDR2 FQNEAQ (reference sequence). Unmatched junction bases numbered 11, after V lost 5 bases and J lost 8 bases. This CDR3 comprises 15 residues.

This rearrangement joins TRBV10-3 to TRBJ2-5, with a tentative D call TRBD1 (5 bases). This CDR3 has 14 amino acids. Germline loops: CDR1 ENHRY, CDR2 SYGVKD. Trimming removed 4 bases from V and 6 bases from J, with 15 bases in between. The CDR3 reads CAISVSTADKTQYF. In nucleotides, the CDR3 is TGTGCCATCAGTGTTTCGACAGCCGACAAGACCCAGTACTTC.

The chain combines TRBV10-3 with TRBJ2-2; unclear D gene. V shed 0 bases and J shed 6 bases, with 5 bases lying between them. The germline CDR1 and CDR2 sequences are ENHRY and SYGVKD. CDR3 size: 13 residues. The CDR3 spells CAISESYPGELFF. CDR3 nucleotides: TGTGCCATCAGTGAGTCGTATCCCGGGGAGCTGTTTTTT.

The chain couples TRBV4-1 to TRBJ1-5; a weak D match, TRBD1 (5 bases). CDR1 is MGHRA and CDR2 is YSYEKL in the germline V gene. The CDR3 is made up of 15 amino acids. V was cut by 4 bases and J by 5 bases, with 15 bases left in between. The chain's CDR3 is CASSRLPGPDQPQHF. CDR3 DNA sequence: TGCGCCAGCAGCCGCCTACCGGGACCAGATCAGCCCCAGCATTTT.

This rearrangement joins TRBV7-3 to TRBJ2-1; D unresolved. The germline gives CDR1 SGHTA, CDR2 FQGTGA. The CDR3 totals 16 residues. V was trimmed by 2 bases and J by 9 bases, leaving 20 bases between them. CDR3 sequence (DNA): TGTGCCAGCAGCTTAGCAGTGCCTTCCCGCGTGGGTGAGCAGTTCTTC. Its protein product is CASSLAVPSRVGEQFF.

The V and J genes are TRBV10-3 and TRBJ1-1; no firm D call. Germline CDR1 ENHRY, CDR2 SYGVKD. The V and J ends lost 4 bases and 4 bases respectively, with 7 bases between them. The CDR3 contains 12 residues. The CDR3 DNA is TGTGCCATCAGTGTCGGGCCCACTGAAGCTTTCTTT. Protein product: CAISVGPTEAFF.

The chain has TRBV6-6 and TRBJ2-7; no definite D call. The CDR3 runs 14 residues. Germline values: CDR1 MNHNY, CDR2 SVGAGI (reference sequence). Between the trimmed V and J ends, which lost 5 bases and 2 bases, there was a span of 13 bases. The CDR3 protein is CASSPPETPYEQYF. The DNA for the CDR3 is TGTGCCAGCAGTCCGCCCGAGACACCCTACGAGCAGTACTTC.